This TCR beta chain was obtained from a study of regulatory T cells in long-lasting Graves disease. The ends lost 4 bases at V and 6 bases at J; junction bases unmatched: 8. There are 15 residues in the CDR3. Looked up from germline, CDR1 is LNHDA and CDR2 is SQIVND (reference sequence). Arm-PCR with iRepertoire HTBI primers amplified the CDR3 regions for these TCR beta libraries. From the multiplex PCR reads, TCRdb called clonotypes with MiXCR, one entry per CDR3 protein. The sample lists roughly 400,000 distinct CDR3 sequences, under 25% seen once, with roughly an eighth in the top ten. This clonotype was seen many times. The time point denotes: persistent/refractory GD, antithyroid drugs over 5 years with positive TRAb. After RNA was extracted from PBMCs, the TCR library was made from it.

The V gene is TRBV19, the J gene TRBJ2-2; 7 bases map to TRBD1. The receptor's source is a female donor with Graves disease. The specimen comprised peripheral blood mononuclear cells (PBMCs), sampled when the disease was refractory, from a patient treated with antithyroid drugs. Here the CDR3 reads CASSTGQVRAGELFF. CDR3 nucleotides: TGTGCCAGTAGTACCGGACAGGTACGGGCCGGGGAGCTGTTTTTT.